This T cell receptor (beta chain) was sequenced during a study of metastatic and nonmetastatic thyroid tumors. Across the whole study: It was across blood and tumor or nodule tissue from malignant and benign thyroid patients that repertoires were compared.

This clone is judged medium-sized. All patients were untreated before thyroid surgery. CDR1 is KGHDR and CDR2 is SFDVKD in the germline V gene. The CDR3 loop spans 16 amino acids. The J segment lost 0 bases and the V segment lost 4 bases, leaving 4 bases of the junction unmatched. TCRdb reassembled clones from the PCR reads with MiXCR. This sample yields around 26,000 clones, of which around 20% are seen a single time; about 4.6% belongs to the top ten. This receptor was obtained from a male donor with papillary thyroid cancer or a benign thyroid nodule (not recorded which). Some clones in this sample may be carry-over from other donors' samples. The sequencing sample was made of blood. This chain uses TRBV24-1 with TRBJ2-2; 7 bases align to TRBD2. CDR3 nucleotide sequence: TGTGCCACCAGTGACCCGGGACTAACGAACACCGGGGAGCTGTTTTTT. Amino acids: CATSDPGLTNTGELFF.